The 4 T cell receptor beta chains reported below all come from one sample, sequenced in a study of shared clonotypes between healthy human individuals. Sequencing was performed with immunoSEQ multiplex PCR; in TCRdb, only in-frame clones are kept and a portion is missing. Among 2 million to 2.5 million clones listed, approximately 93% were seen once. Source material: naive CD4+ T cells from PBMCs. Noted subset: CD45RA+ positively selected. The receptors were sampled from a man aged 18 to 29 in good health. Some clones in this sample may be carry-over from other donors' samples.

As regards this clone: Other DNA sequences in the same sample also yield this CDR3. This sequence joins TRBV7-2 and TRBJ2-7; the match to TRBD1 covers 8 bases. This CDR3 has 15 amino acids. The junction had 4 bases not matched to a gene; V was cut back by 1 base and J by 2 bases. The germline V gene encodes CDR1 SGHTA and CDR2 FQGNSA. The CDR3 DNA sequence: TGTGCCAGCAGCTTAGTAGGGACAGGCCCCTACGAGCAGTACTTC. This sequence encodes CASSLVGTGPYEQYF.

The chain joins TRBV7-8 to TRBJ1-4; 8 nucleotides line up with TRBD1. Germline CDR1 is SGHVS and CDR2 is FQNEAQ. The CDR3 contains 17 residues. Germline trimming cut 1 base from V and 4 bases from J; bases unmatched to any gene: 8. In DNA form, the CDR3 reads TGTGCCAGCAGCTTAGGTCCCTCAGGGGGCCTTAATGAAAAACTGTTTTTT. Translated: CASSLGPSGGLNEKLFF. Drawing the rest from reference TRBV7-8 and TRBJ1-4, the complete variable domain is GAGVSQSPRYKVAKRGQDVALRCDPISGHVSLFWYQQALGQGPEFLTYFQNEAQLDKSGLPSDRFFAERPEGSVSTLKIQRTQQEDSAVYLCASSLGPSGGLNEKLFFGSGTQLSVL.

CDR3 sequence (DNA): TGTGCCAGCAGCTTAGCCTGGGCGTCTTATAACTATGGCTACACCTTC. Its protein product is CASSLAWASYNYGYTF. The V call is TRBV11-2, the J call TRBJ1-2; no clear D gene. Germline CDR1 is SGHAT and CDR2 is FQNNGV. The CDR3 runs 16 residues. Trimming cost V 1 base and J 1 base, with 13 bases left between them.

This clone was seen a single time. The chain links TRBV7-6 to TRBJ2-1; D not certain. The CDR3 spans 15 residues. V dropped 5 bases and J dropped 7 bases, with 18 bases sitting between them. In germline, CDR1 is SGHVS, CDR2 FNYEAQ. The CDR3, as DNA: TGTGCCAGCAGCCGAGAAACGGGCGAGTGGAATGAGCAGTTCTTC. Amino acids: CASSRETGEWNEQFF.